This record looks at one T cell receptor beta chain sequence and its context. Its antigen target is currently unknown. Base quality data are lacking; no much larger clone is found one base away. Trimming removed 0 bases from V and 4 bases from J; the gene matches leave 4 bases unexplained. The CDR3 runs 15 amino acids, cysteine and phenylalanine included. The kept DNA is CDR3 alone, 45 bases in frame from the first base. The germline V gene specifies SGHRS as CDR1 and YFSETQ as CDR2. This entry is derived from a study of blood T cell repertoires in COVID-19 (dated by TCRdb to about 2020). Notes on the research overall: The collaborator samples originated in the United States, Italy and Spain and spanned the acute and convalescent phases of COVID-19. The prospective study material was composed of cDNA or gDNA derived from T cells, B-cell-depleted T cells, or PBMCs. Subjects who had been exposed to COVID-19, were actively infected with it, or had recovered from it provided the deeply sampled blood TCRbeta repertoires that made up the dataset. A freely available public database, intended as a resource for researchers studying the immune response to SARS-CoV-2, is where the repertoires were released. Samples were obtained from the ongoing ImmuneRACE study (first 160 participants) and from 1,254 subjects provided by 6 global collaborators. A de-identified subject ID, COVID-19 status, age in years and sex were almost always included in the sample metadata. Where available, HLA class I and class II types were obtained from metadata supplied by the sample provider rather than from assay-based typing.

TCRbeta CDR3 regions were amplified from genomic DNA by means of the immunoSEQ Assay, a bias-controlled multiplex PCR. The published analysis was carried out like this. The number of nucleated cells in each sample was estimated from the amplification of reference gene primers within the assay. To quantify the absolute abundance of each unique TCRbeta CDR3 rearrangement, sequence reads were collapsed and filtered. For each sample, productive Simpson clonality was calculated by taking the square root of Simpson's diversity index across productive rearrangements. The immuneACCESS repertoire file appears here via TCRdb, limited to in-frame rearrangements. These files lack a portion of the clones; in checked studies, under half of the deficit traces to unresolved V genes, and the cause of the others is not known. The V and J calls and clone size were taken over from that table, and D and trimming were inferred from the DNA. The sample has around 160,000 clones on record, around 84% of them singletons. The ten largest make up roughly 13% of the sample.

What the work shows at the level of the full study, not this receptor alone: Clinical and demographic metadata were provided uncurated, with the amount varying by source and participant.

Collaborating institutions collected whole blood in K2EDTA tubes following their own protocols. Collaborator samples were shipped for TCRbeta analysis as frozen whole blood, isolated PBMCs, or DNA extracted from either sample type. The chain is made from TRBV5-1 and TRBJ2-3, and 8 junction bases match TRBD2. This receptor was identified in a man between 60 and 75 years old with active or convalescent COVID-19. What was sequenced was peripheral blood. The CDR3 protein is CASSLVSGAADTQYF. Here is the DNA: TGCGCCAGCAGCTTGGTTAGCGGGGCCGCAGATACGCAGTATTTT. Where the CDR3 stops, the reference TRBV5-1 and TRBJ2-3 genes take over; the full variable domain is KAGVTQTPRYLIKTRGQQVTLSCSPISGHRSVSWYQQTPGQGLQFLFEYFSETQRNKGNFPGRFSGRQFSNSRSEMNVSTLELGDSALYLCASSLVSGAADTQYFGPGTRLTVL.